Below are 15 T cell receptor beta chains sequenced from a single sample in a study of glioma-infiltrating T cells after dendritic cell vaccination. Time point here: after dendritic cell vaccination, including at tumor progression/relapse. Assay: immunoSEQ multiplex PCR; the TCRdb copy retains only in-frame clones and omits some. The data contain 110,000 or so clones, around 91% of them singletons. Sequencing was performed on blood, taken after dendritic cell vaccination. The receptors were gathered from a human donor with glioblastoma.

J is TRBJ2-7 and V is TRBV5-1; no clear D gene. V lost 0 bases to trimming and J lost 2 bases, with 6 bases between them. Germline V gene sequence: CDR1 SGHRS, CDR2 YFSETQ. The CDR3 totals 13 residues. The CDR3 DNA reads TGCGCCAGCAGCTTGGACCTACCCTACGAGCAGTACTTC. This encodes CASSLDLPYEQYF. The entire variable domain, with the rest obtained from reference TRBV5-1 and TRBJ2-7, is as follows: KAGVTQTPRYLIKTRGQQVTLSCSPISGHRSVSWYQQTPGQGLQFLFEYFSETQRNKGNFPGRFSGRQFSNSRSEMNVSTLELGDSALYLCASSLDLPYEQYFGPGTRLTVT.

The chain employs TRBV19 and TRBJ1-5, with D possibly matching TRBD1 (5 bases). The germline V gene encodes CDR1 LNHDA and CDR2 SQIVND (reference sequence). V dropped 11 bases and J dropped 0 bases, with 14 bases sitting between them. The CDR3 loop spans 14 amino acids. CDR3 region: CAGGEGYSNQPQHF. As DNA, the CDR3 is TGTGCCGGAGGGGAGGGCTATAGCAATCAGCCCCAGCATTTT.

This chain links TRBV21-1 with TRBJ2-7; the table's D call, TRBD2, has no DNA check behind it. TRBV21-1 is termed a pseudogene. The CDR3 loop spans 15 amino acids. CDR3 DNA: TGTGCCAGCAGCAAAGCGCTCTTGATAGCGCCCGAGTGGTACTTC. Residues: CASSKALLIAPEWYF.

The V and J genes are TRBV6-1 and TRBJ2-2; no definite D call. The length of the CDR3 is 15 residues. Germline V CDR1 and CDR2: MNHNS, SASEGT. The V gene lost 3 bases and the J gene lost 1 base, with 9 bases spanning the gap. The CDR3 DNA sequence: TGTGCCAGCAGTGAGCCGGGTGTGAACACCGGGGAGCTGTTTTTT. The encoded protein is CASSEPGVNTGELFF.

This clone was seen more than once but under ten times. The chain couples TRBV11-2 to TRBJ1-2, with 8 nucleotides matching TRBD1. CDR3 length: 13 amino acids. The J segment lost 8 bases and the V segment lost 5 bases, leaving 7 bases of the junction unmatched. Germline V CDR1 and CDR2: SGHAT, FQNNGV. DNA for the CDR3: TGTGCCAGCAGCCCTCAGGGGGCCCGGGGCTACACCTTC. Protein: CASSPQGARGYTF.

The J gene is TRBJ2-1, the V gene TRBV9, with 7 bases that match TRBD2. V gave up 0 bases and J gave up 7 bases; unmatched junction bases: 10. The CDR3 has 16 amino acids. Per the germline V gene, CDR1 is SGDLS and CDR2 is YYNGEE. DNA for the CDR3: TGTGCCAGCAGCGTAGAAGGCGGGAGTTTAGGAAATGAGCAGTTCTTC. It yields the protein CASSVEGGSLGNEQFF.

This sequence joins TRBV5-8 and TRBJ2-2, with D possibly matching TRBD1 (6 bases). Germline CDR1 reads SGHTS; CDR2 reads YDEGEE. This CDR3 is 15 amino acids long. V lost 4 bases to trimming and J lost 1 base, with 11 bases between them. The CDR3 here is CASSRTVRNTGELFF. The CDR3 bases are TGTGCCAGCAGCAGGACAGTTCGGAACACCGGGGAGCTGTTTTTT.

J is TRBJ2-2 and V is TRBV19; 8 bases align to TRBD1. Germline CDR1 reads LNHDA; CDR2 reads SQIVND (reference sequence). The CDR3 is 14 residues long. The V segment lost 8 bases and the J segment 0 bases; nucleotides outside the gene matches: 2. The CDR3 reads CASQDRANTGELFF. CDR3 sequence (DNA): TGTGCCAGTCAGGACAGGGCGAACACCGGGGAGCTGTTTTTT.

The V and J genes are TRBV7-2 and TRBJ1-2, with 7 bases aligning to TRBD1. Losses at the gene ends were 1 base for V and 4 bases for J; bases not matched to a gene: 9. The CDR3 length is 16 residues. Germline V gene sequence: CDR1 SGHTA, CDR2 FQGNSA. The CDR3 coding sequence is TGTGCCAGCAGCTTAGTGGGGACAGCAGAAGGCTATGGCTACACCTTC. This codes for CASSLVGTAEGYGYTF.

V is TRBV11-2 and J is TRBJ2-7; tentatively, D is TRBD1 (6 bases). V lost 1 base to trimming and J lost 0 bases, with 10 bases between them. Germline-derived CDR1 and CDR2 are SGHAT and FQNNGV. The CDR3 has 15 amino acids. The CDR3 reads CASSLGQASSYEQYF. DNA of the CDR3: TGTGCCAGCAGCTTAGGACAGGCGAGCTCCTACGAGCAGTACTTC.

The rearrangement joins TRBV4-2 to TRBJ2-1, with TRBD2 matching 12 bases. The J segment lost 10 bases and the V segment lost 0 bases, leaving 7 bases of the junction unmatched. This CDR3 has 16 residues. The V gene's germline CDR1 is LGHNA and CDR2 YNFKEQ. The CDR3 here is CASSQDRTSGAGEQFF. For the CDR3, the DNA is TGTGCCAGCAGCCAAGATAGGACTAGCGGGGCCGGCGAGCAGTTCTTC.

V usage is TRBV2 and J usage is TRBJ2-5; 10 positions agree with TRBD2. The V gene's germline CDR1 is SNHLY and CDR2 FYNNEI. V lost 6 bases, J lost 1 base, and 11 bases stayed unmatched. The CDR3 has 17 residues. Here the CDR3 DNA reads TGTGCCAGCAGGGGGGGTACCGGACTAGCGGCCCAAGAGACCCAGTACTTC. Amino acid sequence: CASRGGTGLAAQETQYF.

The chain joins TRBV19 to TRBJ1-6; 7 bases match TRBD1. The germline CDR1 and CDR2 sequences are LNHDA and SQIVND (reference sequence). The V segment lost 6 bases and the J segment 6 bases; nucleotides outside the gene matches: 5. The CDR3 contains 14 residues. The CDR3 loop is CASSGTVPNSPLHF. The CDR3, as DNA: TGTGCCAGTAGCGGGACAGTGCCTAATTCACCCCTCCACTTT. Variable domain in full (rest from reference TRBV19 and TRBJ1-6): DGGITQSPKYLFRKEGQNVTLSCEQNLNHDAMYWYRQDPGQGLRLIYYSQIVNDFQKGDIAEGYSVSREKKESFPLTVTSAQKNPTAFYLCASSGTVPNSPLHFGNGTRLTVT.

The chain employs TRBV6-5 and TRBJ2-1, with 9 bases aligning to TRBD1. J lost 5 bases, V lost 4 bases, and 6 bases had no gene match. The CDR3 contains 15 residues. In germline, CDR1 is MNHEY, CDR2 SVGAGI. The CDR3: CASSSSGQGNNEQFF. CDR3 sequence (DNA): TGTGCCAGCAGTTCCTCGGGACAGGGTAACAATGAGCAGTTCTTC.

CDR3 amino acids: CASRRDRGNTEAFF. As DNA, the CDR3 is TGTGCCAGCAGAAGGGACAGGGGGAACACTGAAGCTTTCTTT. The chain couples TRBV6-5 to TRBJ1-1; 10 nucleotides line up with TRBD1. Germline V gene data show CDR1 as MNHEY and CDR2 as SVGAGI. J gave up 1 base and V 6 bases, and 2 bases lay outside the gene matches. The CDR3 totals 14 residues.